The 18 T cell receptor beta chains below come from one sample, sequenced in a study of breast tumors, draining lymph nodes, adjacent tissues. Samples came from axillary lymph nodes draining the breast cancer. TCRdb ran MiXCR on the multiplex PCR reads and lists one entry per CDR3 protein. The data contain some 120,000 distinct CDR3 sequences, 15% to 20% of them singletons. Sequences were obtained from axillary lymph node tissue. These receptors all stem from a female donor with breast cancer. Some clones in this sample may be carry-over from other donors' samples.

This clonotype was seen repeatedly, ten times or more. This chain links TRBV6-1 with TRBJ1-2; 10 nucleotides align to TRBD1. Germline V gene lookup returns CDR1 MNHNS and CDR2 SASEGT. The CDR3 runs to 17 residues. V gave up 7 bases and J gave up 4 bases; unmatched junction bases: 15. The CDR3 bases are TGTGCCAGCATCACCACGATCGGACAGGGGGGAGCCTATGGCTACACCTTC. Protein sequence: CASITTIGQGGAYGYTF.

This clonotype came up many times. The chain combines TRBV14 with TRBJ2-1; TRBD2 matches 14 bases. Germline CDR1 reads SGHDN; CDR2 reads FVKESK. This CDR3 has 16 amino acids. Trimming cost V 4 bases and J 7 bases; bases outside gene matches: 6. CDR3 nucleotide sequence: TGTGCCAGCAGCCCCGGACTAGCGGGAGGAGAAAATGAGCAGTTCTTC. As protein: CASSPGLAGGENEQFF.

This clonotype was observed many times. The rearrangement joins TRBV20-1 to TRBJ2-5, with TRBD2 matching 9 bases. CDR3 size: 14 residues. V gave up 0 bases and J gave up 4 bases; unmatched junction bases: 3. Germline loops: CDR1 DFQATT, CDR2 SNEGSKA (reference sequence). CDR3 nucleotides: TGCAGTGCTAGAGATCCGGGACTAGCAGAGACCCAGTACTTC. Amino acids: CSARDPGLAETQYF.

Ten or more counts support this clonotype. The rearrangement uses TRBV20-1 and TRBJ1-2; the D gene is possibly TRBD1 (6 bases). The V end lost 1 base, the J end lost 4 bases, and 22 bases lay between the germline ends. This CDR3 region has 17 residues. Germline values: CDR1 DFQATT, CDR2 SNEGSKA (reference sequence). CDR3 protein: CSARVGGTRTGFYGYTF. The DNA for the CDR3 is TGCAGTGCTAGAGTCGGGGGTACCCGTACAGGGTTCTATGGCTACACCTTC.

This clonotype came up many times. The J gene is TRBJ2-1, the V gene TRBV6-6; 8 bases map to TRBD2. V was pared by 6 bases and J by 5 bases, with 3 bases of the junction left unmatched. CDR1 and CDR2 (germline): MNHNY, SVGAGI (reference sequence). This CDR3 has 13 amino acids. The CDR3 sequence: CASSQLADNEQFF. The CDR3 DNA follows: TGTGCCAGCAGCCAACTAGCGGACAATGAGCAGTTCTTC.

This clonotype was recorded at least ten times. The CDR3 spells CASSLKRANYGYTF. The CDR3 DNA sequence: TGTGCCAGCAGCTTGAAACGGGCTAACTATGGCTACACCTTC. V gene TRBV5-4 combines with J gene TRBJ1-2; D uncertain. Looked up from germline, CDR1 is SGHNT and CDR2 is YYREEE (reference sequence). This CDR3 is 14 amino acids long. V gave up 1 base and J gave up 0 bases, with 7 bases separating them.

This clonotype was counted ten times or more. V usage is TRBV28 and J usage is TRBJ2-7, with 9 bases lining up with TRBD2. Trimming removed 4 bases from V and 3 bases from J; junction bases left unmatched: 4. Germline V gene lookup returns CDR1 MDHEN and CDR2 SYDVKM. This CDR3 is built from 14 residues. For the CDR3, the DNA is TGTGCCAGCAGTTCGGGACTAGCCCACTACGAGCAGTACTTC. Translation gives CASSSGLAHYEQYF.

This clonotype was counted a single time. Germline is not matched at one junction end, which may reflect a read error. The V call is TRBV6-1, the J call TRBJ1-6; D is uncertain. The CDR3 is made up of 15 amino acids. The germline gives CDR1 MNHNS, CDR2 SASEGT. CDR3 bases: TGCGCCAGCAGCGATCTGAGCTCCTATAATTCACCCCTCCGCTTT. The encoded protein is CASSDLSSYNSPLRF.

The sample holds many counts of this clonotype. This chain joins TRBV20-1 and TRBJ2-1, with D tentatively TRBD1 (6 bases). Germline assignment: CDR1 DFQATT and CDR2 SNEGSKA (reference sequence). V lost 4 bases and J 8 bases, leaving 21 bases between the germline ends. CDR3 length: 15 amino acids. CDR3 DNA: TGCAGTGCTAAGGGTTGGCGACAGGTCGTTCATGAGCAGTTCTTC. Amino acid sequence: CSAKGWRQVVHEQFF.

This clonotype was observed many times. The chain joins TRBV25-1 to TRBJ1-5; a weak D match, TRBD1 (5 bases). The germline CDR1 and CDR2 sequences are MGHDK and SYGVNS. This CDR3 contains 15 residues. Trimming took 2 bases from V and 2 from J, leaving 10 bases between them. CDR3 protein: CASSEGAGGNQPQHF. CDR3 DNA: TGTGCCAGCAGTGAAGGGGCCGGTGGCAATCAGCCCCAGCATTTT.

This clonotype occurred many times. This rearrangement joins TRBV10-3 to TRBJ2-5, with D maybe TRBD2 (6 bases). Germline CDR1 and CDR2: ENHRY and SYGVKD. Trimming took off 0 bases at V and 4 bases at J, with 15 bases between the two ends. CDR3 length: 16 amino acids. CDR3 residues: CAISESFALGGETQYF. The CDR3 nucleotides read TGTGCCATCAGTGAGTCTTTTGCGCTGGGGGGAGAGACCCAGTACTTC.

This clonotype came up many times. The chain links TRBV2 to TRBJ2-7; possibly TRBD1 for D (5 bases). V was clipped by 3 bases and J by 6 bases, with 6 bases between them. The CDR3 contains 11 residues. Looked up from germline, CDR1 is SNHLY and CDR2 is FYNNEI. Here the CDR3 reads CASSDRVEQYF. Here the CDR3 DNA reads TGTGCCAGCAGTGACAGGGTCGAGCAGTACTTC.

This clonotype was observed at least ten times. The CDR3, as DNA: TGCAGTGCCCGGTTGCGGGGGGCCAGGGCGTTCCAAGAGACCCAGTACTTC. It encodes CSARLRGARAFQETQYF. The genes are TRBV20-1 and TRBJ2-5; 8 bases match TRBD2. CDR1 and CDR2 from the germline V gene are DFQATT and SNEGSKA (reference sequence). CDR3 length equals 17 residues. V shed 6 bases and J 1 base; nucleotides not matched to a gene: 16.

This clonotype was counted many times. V is TRBV10-3 and J is TRBJ2-6, with 8 bases lining up with TRBD1. The V segment lost 10 bases and the J segment 3 bases; nucleotides outside the gene matches: 5. The germline V gene encodes CDR1 ENHRY and CDR2 SYGVKD. The CDR3 is made up of 14 amino acids. This CDR3 reads CATSGGYGANVLTF. CDR3 DNA sequence: TGTGCCACCTCAGGGGGCTATGGGGCCAACGTCCTGACTTTC.

This clonotype occurred many times. The chain recombines TRBV28 with TRBJ2-7; D call uncertain. This CDR3 has 11 residues. V lost 6 bases and J 3 bases, leaving 6 bases between the germline ends. CDR1 MDHEN and CDR2 SYDVKM come from the germline V gene. CDR3 loop: CASSHIYEQYF. Here the CDR3 DNA reads TGTGCCAGCAGCCATATCTACGAGCAGTACTTC.

This clonotype was counted only a few times. The gene calls are TRBV18 and TRBJ2-5, with 7 bases fitting TRBD2. CDR1 and CDR2 from the germline V gene are KGHSH and LQKENI. This CDR3 spans 14 amino acids. V gave up 3 bases and J gave up 9 bases; unmatched junction bases: 10. CDR3 region: CASSPPPGREAQYF. The CDR3 DNA is TGTGCCAGCTCACCCCCTCCGGGGAGGGAGGCCCAGTACTTC.

This clonotype came up many times. The chain has TRBV6-1 and TRBJ2-3; D is possibly TRBD1 (6 bases). The CDR3 loop spans 13 amino acids. Trimming left V 5 bases short and J 2 bases short, with 8 bases between. CDR1 and CDR2 from the germline V gene are MNHNS and SASEGT. The DNA of the CDR3 is TGTGCCAGCAGTCGGACAGTCACAGATACGCAGTATTTT. Its protein product is CASSRTVTDTQYF.

The rearrangement links TRBV14 to TRBJ2-3; D might be TRBD1 (6 bases). V lost 10 bases to trimming and J lost 4 bases, with 15 bases between them. This CDR3 comprises 13 residues. Germline V gene sequence: CDR1 SGHDN, CDR2 FVKESK. The CDR3 sequence is CANSGGRADTQYF. The CDR3 region has the DNA TGTGCCAACAGTGGGGGCCGGGCAGATACGCAGTATTTT.